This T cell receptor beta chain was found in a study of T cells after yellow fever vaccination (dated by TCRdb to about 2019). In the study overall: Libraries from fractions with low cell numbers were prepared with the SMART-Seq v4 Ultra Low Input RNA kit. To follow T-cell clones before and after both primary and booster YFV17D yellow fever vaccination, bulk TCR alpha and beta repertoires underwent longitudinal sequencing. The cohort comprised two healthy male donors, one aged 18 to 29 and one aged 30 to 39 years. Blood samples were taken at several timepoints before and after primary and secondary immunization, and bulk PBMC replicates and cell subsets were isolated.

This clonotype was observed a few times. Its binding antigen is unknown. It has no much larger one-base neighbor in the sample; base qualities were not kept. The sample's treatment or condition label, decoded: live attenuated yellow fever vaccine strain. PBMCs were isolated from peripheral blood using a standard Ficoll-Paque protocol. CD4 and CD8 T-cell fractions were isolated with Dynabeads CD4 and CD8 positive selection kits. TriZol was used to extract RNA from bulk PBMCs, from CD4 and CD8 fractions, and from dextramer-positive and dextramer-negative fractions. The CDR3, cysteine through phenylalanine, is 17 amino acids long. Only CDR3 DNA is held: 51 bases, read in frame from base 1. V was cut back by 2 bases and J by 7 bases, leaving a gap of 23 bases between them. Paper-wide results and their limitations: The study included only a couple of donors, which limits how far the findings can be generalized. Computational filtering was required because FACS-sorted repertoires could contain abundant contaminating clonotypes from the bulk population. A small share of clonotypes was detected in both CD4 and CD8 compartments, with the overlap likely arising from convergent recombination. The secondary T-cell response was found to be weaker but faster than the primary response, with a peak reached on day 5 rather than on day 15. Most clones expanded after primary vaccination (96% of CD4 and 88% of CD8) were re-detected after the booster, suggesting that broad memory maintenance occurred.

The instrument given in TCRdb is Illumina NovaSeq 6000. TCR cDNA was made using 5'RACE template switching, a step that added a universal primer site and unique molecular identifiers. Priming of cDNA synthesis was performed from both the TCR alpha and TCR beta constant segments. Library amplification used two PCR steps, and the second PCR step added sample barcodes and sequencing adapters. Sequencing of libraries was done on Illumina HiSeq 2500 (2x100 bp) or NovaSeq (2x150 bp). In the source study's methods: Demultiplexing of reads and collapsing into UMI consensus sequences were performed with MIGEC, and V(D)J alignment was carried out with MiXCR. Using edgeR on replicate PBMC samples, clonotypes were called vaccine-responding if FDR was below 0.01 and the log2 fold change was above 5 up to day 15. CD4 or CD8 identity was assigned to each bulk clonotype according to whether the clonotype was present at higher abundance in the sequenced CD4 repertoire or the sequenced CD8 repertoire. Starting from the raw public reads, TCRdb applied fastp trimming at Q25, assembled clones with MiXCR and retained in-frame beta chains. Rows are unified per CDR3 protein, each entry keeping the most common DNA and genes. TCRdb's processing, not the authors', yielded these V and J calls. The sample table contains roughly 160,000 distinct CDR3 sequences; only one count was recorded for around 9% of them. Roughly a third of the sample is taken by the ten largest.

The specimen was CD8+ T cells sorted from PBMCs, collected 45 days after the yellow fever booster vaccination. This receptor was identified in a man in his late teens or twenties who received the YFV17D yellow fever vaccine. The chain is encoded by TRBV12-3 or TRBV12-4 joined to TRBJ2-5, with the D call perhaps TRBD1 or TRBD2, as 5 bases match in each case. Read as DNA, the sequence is TGTGCCAGCAGTTTACCGACCGGGGCCCGAGGGGATCCGACCCAGTACTTC. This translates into CASSLPTGARGDPTQYF.